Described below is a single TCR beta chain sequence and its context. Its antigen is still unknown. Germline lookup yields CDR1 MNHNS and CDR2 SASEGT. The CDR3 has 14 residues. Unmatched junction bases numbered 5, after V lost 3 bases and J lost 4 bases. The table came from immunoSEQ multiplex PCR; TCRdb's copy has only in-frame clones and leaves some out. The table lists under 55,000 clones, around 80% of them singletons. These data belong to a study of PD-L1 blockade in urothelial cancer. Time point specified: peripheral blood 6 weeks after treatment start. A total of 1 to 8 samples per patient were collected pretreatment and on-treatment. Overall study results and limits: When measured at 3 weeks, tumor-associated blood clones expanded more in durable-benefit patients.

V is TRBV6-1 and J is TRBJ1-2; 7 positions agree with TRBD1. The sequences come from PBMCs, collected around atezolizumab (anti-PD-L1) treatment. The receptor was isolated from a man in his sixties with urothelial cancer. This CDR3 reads CASSETGYGYGYTF. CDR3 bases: TGTGCCAGCAGTGAGACAGGGTATGGCTATGGCTACACCTTC.